The rows below give T cell receptor beta chains drawn from one sample of a study of T cell responses to AZD1222 COVID-19 vaccine. Here immunoSEQ multiplex PCR was the method, and the copy in TCRdb shows in-frame clones only, minus some. The sample includes about 200,000 clones, about 94% seen only once; the top ten take roughly 1%. Here the sequenced sample was peripheral blood, taken 28 days after the second AZD1222 dose. These receptors were taken from an adult who received the AZD1222 COVID-19 vaccine. The CDR3 runs from the conserved cysteine through the conserved F or W. Fields, in order: J gene, clone size, D gene, V gene, CDR3 DNA, CDR3 protein. D genes are given only for firm matches. Size tells how often a clone was seen (once, few, many) or the class of an expanded clone, and some rows leave it out.

>TRBJ2-1|NA|NA|TRBV18
TGTGCCAGCTCACCCAGACTTGACGACAATGAGCAGTTCTTC
CASSPRLDDNEQFF
>TRBJ2-2|NA|TRBD1|TRBV27
TGTGCCAGCAGTCCCCTACAGGGGGCGGTCGGGGAGCTGTTTTTT
CASSPLQGAVGELFF
>TRBJ1-1|NA|NA|TRBV9
TGTGCCAGCAGCGTAGGGTTGACAGACGTGAACACTGAAGCTTTCTTT
CASSVGLTDVNTEAFF
>TRBJ2-7|NA|TRBD1|TRBV5-1
TGCGCCAGCAGCCCGGCGGACAGGAGCTCCTACGAGCAGTACTTC
CASSPADRSSYEQYF
>TRBJ1-4|once|NA|TRBV7-2
TGTGCCAGCAGCTTAGGGGGCCGGGAAAAACTGTTTTTT
CASSLGGREKLFF
>TRBJ2-1|NA|NA|TRBV10-1
TGCGCCAGCAGACCCCGGGATGGTTCTAGGCAGTTCTTC
CASRPRDGSRQFF
>TRBJ2-3|once|NA|TRBV4-2
TGTGCCAGCAGCCAAGATGAGCTAGCACTAGATACGCAGTATTTT
CASSQDELALDTQYF
>TRBJ1-2|NA|NA|TRBV27
TGTGCCAGCAGAGAAGGGACGTACGGCTACACCTTC
CASREGTYGYTF
>TRBJ1-3|NA|TRBD1|TRBV5-1
TGCGCCAGCAGCTTGGCGACAGGGGTAGCGGACACCATATATTTT
CASSLATGVADTIYF
>TRBJ1-5|NA|TRBD1|TRBV19
TGTGCCAGTAGTGGACAGGGGCAGCCCCAGCATTTT
CASSGQGQPQHF
>TRBJ2-1|NA|NA|TRBV11-2
TGTGCCAGCAGCTCCGTGACAGGCGTGGCCAATGAGCAGTTCTTC
CASSSVTGVANEQFF
>TRBJ1-3|NA|NA|TRBV10-3
TGTGCCATCAGTGGCGGACAGCCGGCTGGAAACACCATATATTTT
CAISGGQPAGNTIYF
>TRBJ1-3|NA|NA|TRBV28
TGTGCCAGCAAAGAGGCTGGAAACACCATATATTTT
CASKEAGNTIYF
>TRBJ1-5|NA|NA|TRBV4-1
TGCGCCAGCAGCGAAAACAGGGAGAATCAGCCCCAGCATTTT
CASSENRENQPQHF
>TRBJ1-1|NA|NA|TRBV5-6
TGTGCCAGCAGCATATACACTGAAGCTTTCTTT
CASSIYTEAFF
>TRBJ1-4|NA|TRBD1|TRBV12-5
TGTGCTAGTGGTTCCGGACAGGGCCTTTATGAAAAACTGTTTTTT
CASGSGQGLYEKLFF
>TRBJ1-5|once|NA|TRBV18
TGTGCCAGCTCACCACAGCCATCCAATCAGCCCCAGCATTTT
CASSPQPSNQPQHF
>TRBJ1-1|NA|NA|TRBV5-4
TGTGCCAGCAGCTCAATGCACAGGGACCCTGAAGCTTTCTTT
CASSSMHRDPEAFF
>TRBJ1-2|NA|NA|TRBV6-5
TGTGCCAGCAGTTCCTCTGGCGGAAGCTATGGCTACACCTTC
CASSSSGGSYGYTF
>TRBJ1-4|NA|NA|TRBV2
TGTGCCAGCAGCAAGGACAGAACAACTAATGAAAAACTGTTTTTT
CASSKDRTTNEKLFF
>TRBJ1-2|NA|NA|TRBV4-2
TGTGCCAGCAGCCAGGGGGGATATAACTATGGCTACACCTTC
CASSQGGYNYGYTF
>TRBJ1-2|NA|TRBD1|TRBV25-1
TGTGCCAGCAGTGAGTCTTATAGGGGGACAGAGCATGGCTACACCTTC
CASSESYRGTEHGYTF
>TRBJ1-2|NA|TRBD1|TRBV9
TGTGCCAGCAGCCCCGGGGCAGGGGGTGGCTACACCTTC
CASSPGAGGGYTF
>TRBJ1-3|NA|TRBD1|TRBV6-4
TGTGCCAGCAGCCCATGGGACAGAGGAGGAAACACCATATATTTT
CASSPWDRGGNTIYF
>TRBJ2-2|NA|TRBD2|TRBV7-3
TGTGCCAGCAGCATCACTAGCGGGGGTAATAGCGGGGAGCTGTTTTTT
CASSITSGGNSGELFF
>TRBJ1-2|NA|NA|TRBV21-1
TGTGCCAGCAGCAAAGCGGTGGAGGGGACAGGCGGTGGCTACACCTTC
CASSKAVEGTGGGYTF
>TRBJ1-2|NA|NA|TRBV7-8
TGTGCCAGCAGCCCGGGGGGAGACAGAGGCTACACCTTC
CASSPGGDRGYTF
>TRBJ1-5|NA|TRBD1|TRBV5-8
TGTGCCAGCAGCTCGACAGGGCTCAATCAGCCCCAGCATTTT
CASSSTGLNQPQHF
>TRBJ2-3|few|NA|TRBV6-5
TGTGCCAGCAGTTCAGTGGGGGGGCAGCCCACAGATACGCAGTATTTT
CASSSVGGQPTDTQYF
>TRBJ1-2|NA|TRBD1|TRBV6-5
TGTGCCAGCAGGCCGGGACAGGGGACTAACTATGGCTACACCTTC
CASRPGQGTNYGYTF
>TRBJ1-3|once|TRBD1|TRBV6-5
TGTGCCAGCAGAACAGGGGGTACAAACACCATATATTTT
CASRTGGTNTIYF
>TRBJ2-3|NA|NA|TRBV28
TGTGCCAGCAGTTTATCAGGGGCCACAGATACGCAGTATTTT
CASSLSGATDTQYF
>TRBJ1-6|NA|TRBD1|TRBV2
TGTGCCGGTCGACAGGGGGCGAGCTCCTATAATTCACCCCTCCACTTT
CAGRQGASSYNSPLHF
>TRBJ1-1|NA|NA|TRBV4-2
TGTGCCAGCAGCCTTCCCCTCCGGGGGGGACGGGACACTGAAGCTTTCTTT
CASSLPLRGGRDTEAFF
>TRBJ1-5|NA|NA|TRBV12-3/TRBV12-4
TGTGCCAGCAGTTTCGGGAGACAGCCCCAGCATTTT
CASSFGRQPQHF
>TRBJ1-3|NA|NA|TRBV7-3
TGTGCCAGCAGTCTAGGGGAAAGCTCTGGAAACACCATATATTTT
CASSLGESSGNTIYF
>TRBJ2-1|NA|NA|TRBV7-2
TGTGCCAGCCACGGGGTTATGGGGGGAGGTGAGCAGTTCTTC
CASHGVMGGGEQFF
>TRBJ1-1|NA|NA|TRBV9
TGTGCCAGCAGCCATGACGTGAACACTGAAGCTTTCTTT
CASSHDVNTEAFF
>TRBJ1-4|NA|NA|TRBV24-1
TGTGCCACCAGTGATCCGGGCCGGAGTGGGGAAAAACTGTTTTTT
CATSDPGRSGEKLFF
>TRBJ1-2|NA|TRBD1|TRBV14
TGTGCCAGCAGCCAAACAATCCGGGACAGGGACATAAACTATGGCTACACCTTC
CASSQTIRDRDINYGYTF
>TRBJ2-2|once|NA|TRBV3-1/TRBV3-2
TGTGCCAGCAGCCAAGGCGGACGGCTGGGCGGGGAGCTGTTTTTT
CASSQGGRLGGELFF
>TRBJ1-2|NA|NA|TRBV6-5
TGTGCCAGCAGGGTGGCCGACTATGGCTACACCTTC
CASRVADYGYTF